The present entry profiles one TCR beta chain with its context. What it binds is unknown. This sample was taken from a study of cytomegalovirus exposure and HLA in healthy donors. Vbeta (60) and Jbeta (13) primers were used in the PCR. TCRdb keeps only in-frame clones here, not all; method: immunoSEQ multiplex PCR. The sample lists fewer than 200,000 clones; approximately 77% were seen once. Study-level points and caveats: Earlier analysis found most TCR beta V segments productive about 87% or about 30% of the time.

Sequencing used PBMCs. This clonotype was sampled from a man aged 25 to 40 in good health and CMV-seropositive.

The CDR3 sequence is CASRRTGLDTEAFF. The CDR3 region has the DNA TGTGCCAGCAGACGGACAGGGCTAGACACTGAAGCTTTCTTT. This chain joins TRBV6-5 and TRBJ1-1, with 8 bases that match TRBD1. Germline V lookup: CDR1 MNHEY, CDR2 SVGAGI. CDR3 length equals 14 residues. With 6 bases clipped from V and 3 bases from J, the junction kept 6 bases outside the gene matches.